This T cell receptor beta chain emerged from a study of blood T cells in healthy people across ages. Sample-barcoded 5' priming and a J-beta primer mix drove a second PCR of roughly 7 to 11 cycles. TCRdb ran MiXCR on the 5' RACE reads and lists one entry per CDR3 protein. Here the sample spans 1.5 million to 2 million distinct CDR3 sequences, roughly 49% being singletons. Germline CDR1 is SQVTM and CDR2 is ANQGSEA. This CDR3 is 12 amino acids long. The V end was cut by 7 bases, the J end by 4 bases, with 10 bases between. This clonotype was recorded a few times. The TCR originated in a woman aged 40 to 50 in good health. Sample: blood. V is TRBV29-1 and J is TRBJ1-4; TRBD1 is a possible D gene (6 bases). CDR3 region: CSGGGVNEKLFF. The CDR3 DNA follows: TGCAGCGGAGGGGGGGTTAATGAAAAACTGTTTTTT.